These 29 T cell receptor beta chains were all obtained from the same sample, sequenced in a study of cytotoxic CD8 clonotypes in ibrutinib-treated CLL. Sequenced by immunoSEQ multiplex PCR; TCRdb stores in-frame clones only, minus some. The sample records around 250,000 clones, roughly 70% being singletons. This sample comprised PBMCs, obtained after 24 months of ibrutinib treatment. These receptors all come from a human donor with chronic lymphocytic leukemia.

The chain has TRBV7-2 and TRBJ2-3; 7 bases align to TRBD2. The length of the CDR3 is 15 residues. Germline V CDR1 and CDR2: SGHTA, FQGNSA. J was trimmed by 1 base and V by 3 bases; bases with no gene match: 4. The CDR3 bases are TGTGCCAGCAGCTTTCGAGGGAGGGGCACAGATACGCAGTATTTT. Residues: CASSFRGRGTDTQYF.

The V and J genes are TRBV27 and TRBJ1-5; 7 bases align to TRBD1. J gave up 6 bases and V 6 bases, and 2 bases lay outside the gene matches. Germline CDR1 reads MNHEY; CDR2 reads SMNVEV (reference sequence). The CDR3 consists of 12 residues. The CDR3 sequence is CASSTGAQPQHF. CDR3 coding DNA: TGTGCCAGCAGCACAGGGGCTCAGCCCCAGCATTTT.

This chain joins TRBV4-1 and TRBJ2-2, with D possibly matching TRBD1 (6 bases). Per germline, CDR1 MGHRA and CDR2 YSYEKL. V lost 5 bases to trimming and J lost 2 bases, with 21 bases between them. The CDR3 consists of 18 residues. The CDR3 reads CASSSDGPGAYNTGELFF. The DNA for the CDR3 is TGCGCCAGCAGCTCCGATGGGCCAGGGGCCTATAACACCGGGGAGCTGTTTTTT.

Points on this clone: Compared with germline, one end of the junction differs, possibly owing to a read error. The genes are TRBV7-2 and TRBJ2-5, with TRBD1 identical over 7 bases. This CDR3 has 14 residues. Germline values: CDR1 SGHTA, CDR2 FQGNSA. The CDR3 nucleotides read TGTGCCAGCAGCCTACAGACAGGGCAAGTGACCCAGTACTTC. This codes for CASSLQTGQVTQYF.

The chain uses TRBV4-2 and TRBJ2-7; 7 nucleotides align to TRBD1. The CDR3 is 15 residues long. Germline V gene lookup returns CDR1 LGHNA and CDR2 YNFKEQ. Trimming cost V 5 bases and J 1 base; bases outside gene matches: 8. The CDR3 nucleotides read TGTGCCAGCAGCTTACAACCGGGACAGTCCTACGAGCAGTACTTC. This gives the protein CASSLQPGQSYEQYF.

V and J are TRBV6-5 and TRBJ2-5; D unresolved. The CDR3 loop spans 11 amino acids. CDR1 is MNHEY, CDR2 SVGAGI, per germline. Trimming stripped 7 bases from V and 4 bases from J, with 7 bases between. CDR3 residues: CASTFSETQYF. The CDR3 bases are TGTGCCAGCACTTTTTCAGAGACCCAGTACTTC.

The chain employs TRBV9 and TRBJ1-1; a weak D match, TRBD1 (6 bases). In germline, CDR1 is SGDLS, CDR2 YYNGEE. This CDR3 comprises 16 residues. V shed 0 bases and J shed 1 base, with 13 bases lying between them. The CDR3 DNA sequence: TGTGCCAGCAGCGTAGAAGTAGGACAGTCGAACACTGAAGCTTTCTTT. This codes for CASSVEVGQSNTEAFF.

V gene TRBV11-2 combines with J gene TRBJ2-7, with D hard to call. The CDR3 has 12 amino acids. V was clipped by 3 bases and J by 2 bases, with 5 bases between them. In germline, CDR1 is SGHAT, CDR2 FQNNGV. CDR3 sequence reads: CASSFIPYEQYF. The CDR3 nucleotides are TGTGCCAGCAGCTTCATTCCCTACGAGCAGTACTTC.

The chain couples TRBV2 to TRBJ1-2; TRBD1 might be the D (6 bases). V was shortened by 8 bases and J by 7 bases, with 17 bases between the two germline ends. This CDR3 has 13 residues. Germline values: CDR1 SNHLY, CDR2 FYNNEI. The CDR3 DNA reads as TGTGCCAGCGCCGGGACATCGGGGATTGGCTACACCTTC. Translating it yields CASAGTSGIGYTF.

This clone has a handful of counts. V gene TRBV6-5 combines with J gene TRBJ1-1, with 7 bases lining up with TRBD1. CDR1 and CDR2 (germline): MNHEY, SVGAGI. The V and J ends lost 0 bases and 0 bases, in that order; junction bases with no gene match: 1. There are 15 residues in the CDR3. The CDR3 sequence is CASSYSRGLNTEAFF. DNA for the CDR3: TGTGCCAGCAGTTACTCGAGGGGGCTGAACACTGAAGCTTTCTTT.

CDR3 sequence (DNA): TGTGCCAGCAGCTTATCTTCCGGGACCCACTACGAGCAGTACTTC. It specifies CASSLSSGTHYEQYF. The rearrangement joins TRBV11-2 to TRBJ2-7, with D tentatively TRBD1 or TRBD2 (5 bases each). With 2 bases removed from V and 3 bases from J, the gap between germline ends came to 14 bases. Germline CDR1 is SGHAT and CDR2 is FQNNGV. The CDR3 is made up of 15 amino acids.

This chain connects TRBV7-2 to TRBJ2-6; D is uncertain. Germline values: CDR1 SGHTA, CDR2 FQGNSA. The CDR3 is made up of 13 amino acids. Trimming removed 6 bases at V and 2 bases at J, with 5 bases between. CDR3 loop: CASSITGANVLTF. The CDR3 coding sequence is TGTGCCAGCAGTATTACTGGGGCCAACGTCCTGACTTTC.

The chain combines TRBV30 with TRBJ2-2; 16 positions match TRBD2. This CDR3 is built from 15 residues. V gave up 5 bases and J gave up 8 bases; unmatched junction bases: 5. The germline V gene encodes CDR1 GTSNPN and CDR2 SVGIG (reference sequence). The CDR3 DNA reads as TGTGCCTGGCGGGGACTAGCGGGAGGGCCAGGGGAGCTGTTTTTT. It specifies CAWRGLAGGPGELFF.

V gene TRBV6-5 combines with J gene TRBJ2-7; TRBD1 matches 7 bases. The CDR3 runs to 16 residues. Germline loops: CDR1 MNHEY, CDR2 SVGAGI. The trim removed 4 bases at V and 0 bases at J, leaving 9 bases unmatched. The DNA for the CDR3 is TGTGCCAGCAGTTTATACCCGGGACAGAGCTCCTACGAGCAGTACTTC. The encoded protein is CASSLYPGQSSYEQYF.

The chain combines TRBV5-4 with TRBJ2-7; D is possibly TRBD2 (5 bases). V was shortened by 3 bases and J by 6 bases, with 10 bases between the two germline ends. There are 12 residues in the CDR3. The germline gives CDR1 SGHNT, CDR2 YYREEE (reference sequence). This CDR3 reads CASSSGSREQYF. The CDR3 bases are TGTGCCAGCAGCTCGGGATCTCGCGAGCAGTACTTC.

V is TRBV11-3 and J is TRBJ2-3, with D perhaps TRBD2 (5 bases). Germline lookup yields CDR1 SGHNT and CDR2 YENEEA. The CDR3 totals 16 residues. V lost 1 base, J lost 0 bases, and 11 bases lay in between. In nucleotides, the CDR3 is TGTGCCAGCAGCTTAGGGGGAGACTCTAGCACAGATACGCAGTATTTT. Protein product: CASSLGGDSSTDTQYF.

The chain couples TRBV7-9 to TRBJ1-2; D may be TRBD1 (5 bases). This CDR3 spans 14 amino acids. Germline V gives CDR1 SEHNR, CDR2 FQNEAQ (reference sequence). V dropped 3 bases and J dropped 3 bases, with 11 bases sitting between them. CDR3 DNA sequence: TGTGCCAGCAGCTTTCTTGGGGACTACTATGGCTACACCTTC. It encodes CASSFLGDYYGYTF.

V usage is TRBV27 and J usage is TRBJ1-6; a possible D gene is TRBD1 (6 bases). V was clipped by 5 bases and J by 6 bases, with 14 bases between them. Germline CDR1 reads MNHEY; CDR2 reads SMNVEV (reference sequence). The CDR3 loop spans 15 amino acids. Here the CDR3 reads CASSPGDRTNSPLHF. CDR3 coding DNA: TGTGCCAGCAGTCCGGGAGACAGGACTAATTCACCCCTCCACTTT.

V usage is TRBV28 and J usage is TRBJ2-5, with TRBD1 as a possible D gene (6 bases). The CDR3 has 14 amino acids. V lost 6 bases, J lost 2 bases, and 13 bases lay in between. Per germline, CDR1 MDHEN and CDR2 SYDVKM. CDR3 in DNA: TGTGCCAGCAGGCCGACAGGTCTACAAGAGACCCAGTACTTC. Translation gives CASRPTGLQETQYF.

This clone was observed a handful of times. This rearrangement joins TRBV28 to TRBJ2-3; D is perhaps TRBD1 or TRBD2 (5 bases each). The CDR3 is 13 amino acids. With 6 bases removed from V and 0 bases from J, the gap between germline ends came to 7 bases. Germline V gene lookup returns CDR1 MDHEN and CDR2 SYDVKM. The CDR3 nucleotides read TGTGCCAGCAGCCGGGACAGCACAGATACGCAGTATTTT. Translation gives CASSRDSTDTQYF.

V usage is TRBV27 and J usage is TRBJ2-1, with a tentative D call TRBD2 (5 bases). Germline lookup yields CDR1 MNHEY and CDR2 SMNVEV (reference sequence). Trimming removed 3 bases at V and 10 bases at J, with 16 bases between. The CDR3 totals 14 residues. This CDR3 is CASSLVGERGEQFF. CDR3 nucleotide sequence: TGTGCCAGCAGTTTGGTTGGAGAGCGCGGGGAGCAGTTCTTC.

This rearrangement joins TRBV9 to TRBJ2-3, with 8 bases identical to TRBD2. J gave up 5 bases and V 4 bases, and 12 bases lay outside the gene matches. From germline, CDR1 is SGDLS and CDR2 YYNGEE. This CDR3 spans 16 amino acids. The CDR3 sequence: CASSSRGAGGGDTQYF. The CDR3 DNA sequence: TGTGCCAGCAGCTCGAGGGGGGCGGGAGGAGGAGATACGCAGTATTTT. The complete variable domain, with remaining parts taken from reference TRBV9 and TRBJ2-3, reads DSGVTQTPKHLITATGQRVTLRCSPRSGDLSVYWYQQSLDQGLQFLIQYYNGEERAKGNILERFSAQQFPDLHSELNLSSLELGDSALYFCASSSRGAGGGDTQYFGPGTRLTVL.

The chain is built from TRBV27 and TRBJ2-1, with TRBD2 as a possible D gene (5 bases). V lost 4 bases and J lost 4, with 14 bases in between. The CDR3 sequence is 15 residues long. Per the germline V gene, CDR1 is MNHEY and CDR2 is SMNVEV (reference sequence). CDR3 coding DNA: TGTGCCAGCAGTTCCCCTCGAACGGGATACAATGAGCAGTTCTTC. This gives the protein CASSSPRTGYNEQFF.

This sequence joins TRBV27 and TRBJ2-7; D might be TRBD1 or TRBD2, each matching 6 bases. CDR1 and CDR2 from the germline V gene are MNHEY and SMNVEV (reference sequence). The CDR3 loop spans 14 amino acids. V was cut by 4 bases and J by 5 bases, with 15 bases left in between. The CDR3 is CASSSRGDGHEQYF. DNA for the CDR3: TGTGCCAGCAGTTCGAGGGGGGACGGCCACGAGCAGTACTTC.

This chain connects TRBV29-1 to TRBJ2-5; D possibly matches TRBD1 or TRBD2 (5 bases each). The CDR3 consists of 12 residues. Germline loops: CDR1 SQVTM, CDR2 ANQGSEA. V lost 4 bases to trimming and J lost 5 bases, with 11 bases between them. In nucleotides, the CDR3 is TGCAGCGTTGGGGACCCTCAGGAGACCCAGTACTTC. Encoded protein: CSVGDPQETQYF.

This clone appeared a single time. The chain couples TRBV4-1 to TRBJ2-7; 8 positions agree with TRBD2. The CDR3 loop spans 17 amino acids. Germline-derived CDR1 and CDR2 are MGHRA and YSYEKL. The V gene end was trimmed by 1 base and the J gene end by 0 bases; junction bases not matched to a gene: 8. This CDR3 is CASSQVISGTSSYEQYF. The CDR3 nucleotides are TGCGCCAGCAGCCAAGTGATTAGCGGGACGAGCTCCTACGAGCAGTACTTC.

The V call is TRBV27, the J call TRBJ2-2; D is undetermined. The CDR3 length is 16 residues. V lost 0 bases and J lost 0, with 8 bases in between. Germline assignment: CDR1 MNHEY and CDR2 SMNVEV (reference sequence). This CDR3 is CASSLSGYSNTGELFF. CDR3 nucleotides: TGTGCCAGCAGTTTATCAGGGTATTCGAACACCGGGGAGCTGTTTTTT.

V usage is TRBV9 and J usage is TRBJ2-7, with D perhaps matching TRBD2 (5 bases). The germline V and J ends were trimmed by 4 bases and 6 bases, with 8 bases remaining between them. Germline lookup yields CDR1 SGDLS and CDR2 YYNGEE. The CDR3 loop spans 11 amino acids. DNA of the CDR3: TGTGCCAGCAGCCGAGGGCCCGAGCAGTACTTC. This gives the protein CASSRGPEQYF. The variable domain in full, completed from reference TRBV9 and TRBJ2-7, reads DSGVTQTPKHLITATGQRVTLRCSPRSGDLSVYWYQQSLDQGLQFLIQYYNGEERAKGNILERFSAQQFPDLHSELNLSSLELGDSALYFCASSRGPEQYFGPGTRLTVT.

The chain is built from TRBV20-1 and TRBJ2-5; no firm D call. The CDR3 runs to 10 residues. The V gene's germline CDR1 is DFQATT and CDR2 SNEGSKA (reference sequence). V lost 3 bases to trimming and J lost 5 bases, with 4 bases between them. The DNA for the CDR3 is TGCAGTGCTAGTGTTGAGACCCAGTACTTC. It translates to CSASVETQYF.